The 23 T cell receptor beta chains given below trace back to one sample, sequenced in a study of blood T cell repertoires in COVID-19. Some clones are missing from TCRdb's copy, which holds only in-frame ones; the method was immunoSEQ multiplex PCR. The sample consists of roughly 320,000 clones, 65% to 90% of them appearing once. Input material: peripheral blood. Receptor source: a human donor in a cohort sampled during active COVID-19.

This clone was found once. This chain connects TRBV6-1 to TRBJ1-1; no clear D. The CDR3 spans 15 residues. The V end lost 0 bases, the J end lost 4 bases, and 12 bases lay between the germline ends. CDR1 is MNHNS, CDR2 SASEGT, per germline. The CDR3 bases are TGTGCCAGCAGTGAAGCGCATTGGGGAGGCACTGAAGCTTTCTTT. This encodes CASSEAHWGGTEAFF.

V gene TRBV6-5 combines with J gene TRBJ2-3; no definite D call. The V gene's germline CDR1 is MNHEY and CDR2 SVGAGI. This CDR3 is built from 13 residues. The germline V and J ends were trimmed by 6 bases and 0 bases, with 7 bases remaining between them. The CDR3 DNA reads TGTGCCAGCAGGAGCACTAGCACAGATACGCAGTATTTT. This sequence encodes CASRSTSTDTQYF.

The CDR3 region is CASSQTPGEQYF. In nucleotides, the CDR3 is TGCGCCAGCAGCCAAACCCCAGGGGAGCAGTACTTC. The V and J genes are TRBV4-1 and TRBJ2-7; D possibly corresponds to TRBD1 (5 bases). Germline assignment: CDR1 MGHRA and CDR2 YSYEKL. V was clipped by 2 bases and J by 7 bases, with 9 bases between them. CDR3 length: 12 residues.

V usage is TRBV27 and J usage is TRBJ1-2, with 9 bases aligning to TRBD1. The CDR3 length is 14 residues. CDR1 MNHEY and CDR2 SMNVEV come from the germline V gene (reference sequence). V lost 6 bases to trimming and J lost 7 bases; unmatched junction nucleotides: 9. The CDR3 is CASSPNRGLSGYTF. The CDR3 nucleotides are TGTGCCAGCAGCCCGAACAGGGGGCTGAGTGGCTACACCTTC.

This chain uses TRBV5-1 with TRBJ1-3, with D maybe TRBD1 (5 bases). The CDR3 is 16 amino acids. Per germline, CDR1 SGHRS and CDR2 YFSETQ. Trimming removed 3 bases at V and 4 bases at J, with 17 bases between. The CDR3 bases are TGCGCCAGCAGCTCGGACTCCGGAGGGACCGGAAACACCATATATTTT. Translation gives CASSSDSGGTGNTIYF.

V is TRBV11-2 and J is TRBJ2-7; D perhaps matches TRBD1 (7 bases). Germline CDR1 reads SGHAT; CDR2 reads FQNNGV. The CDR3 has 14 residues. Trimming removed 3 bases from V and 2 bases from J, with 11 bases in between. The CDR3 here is CASSFGRGAYEQYF. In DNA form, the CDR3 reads TGTGCCAGCAGCTTCGGCAGGGGGGCCTACGAGCAGTACTTC.

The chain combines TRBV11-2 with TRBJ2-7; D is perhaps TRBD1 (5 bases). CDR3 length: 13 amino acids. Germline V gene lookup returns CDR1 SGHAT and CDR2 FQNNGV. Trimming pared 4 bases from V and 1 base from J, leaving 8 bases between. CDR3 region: CASSSQESYEQYF. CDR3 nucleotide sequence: TGTGCCAGCAGCTCACAGGAATCCTACGAGCAGTACTTC. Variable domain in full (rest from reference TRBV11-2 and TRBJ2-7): EAGVAQSPRYKIIEKRQSVAFWCNPISGHATLYWYQQILGQGPKLLIQFQNNGVVDDSQLPKDRFSAERLKGVDSTLKIQPAKLEDSAVYLCASSSQESYEQYFGPGTRLTVT.

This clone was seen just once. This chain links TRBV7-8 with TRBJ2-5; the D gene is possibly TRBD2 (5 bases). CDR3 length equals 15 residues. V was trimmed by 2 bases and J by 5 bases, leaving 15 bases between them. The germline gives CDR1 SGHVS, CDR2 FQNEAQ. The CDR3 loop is CASSLKSTRWETQYF. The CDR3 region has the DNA TGTGCCAGCAGCTTAAAATCTACTAGGTGGGAGACCCAGTACTTC. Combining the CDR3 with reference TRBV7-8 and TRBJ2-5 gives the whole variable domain GAGVSQSPRYKVAKRGQDVALRCDPISGHVSLFWYQQALGQGPEFLTYFQNEAQLDKSGLPSDRFFAERPEGSVSTLKIQRTQQEDSAVYLCASSLKSTRWETQYFGPGTRLLVL.

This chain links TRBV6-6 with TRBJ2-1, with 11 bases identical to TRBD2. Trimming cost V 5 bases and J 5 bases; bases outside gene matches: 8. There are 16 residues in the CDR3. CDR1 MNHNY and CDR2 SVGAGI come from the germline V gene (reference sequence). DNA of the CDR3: TGTGCCAGCAGTATTCTAGCGGGGGGCGGTCACAATGAGCAGTTCTTC. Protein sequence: CASSILAGGGHNEQFF.

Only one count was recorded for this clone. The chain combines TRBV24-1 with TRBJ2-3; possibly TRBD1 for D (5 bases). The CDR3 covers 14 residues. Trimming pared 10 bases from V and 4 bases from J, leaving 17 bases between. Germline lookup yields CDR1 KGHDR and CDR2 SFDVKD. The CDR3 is CATSGRTIADTQYF. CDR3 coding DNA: TGTGCCACTTCGGGCAGGACAATTGCAGATACGCAGTATTTT.

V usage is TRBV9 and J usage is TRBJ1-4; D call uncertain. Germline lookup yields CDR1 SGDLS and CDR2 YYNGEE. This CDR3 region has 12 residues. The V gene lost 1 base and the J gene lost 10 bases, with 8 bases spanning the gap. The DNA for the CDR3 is TGTGCCAGCAGCGTATACGCGGGAAAACTGTTTTTT. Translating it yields CASSVYAGKLFF.

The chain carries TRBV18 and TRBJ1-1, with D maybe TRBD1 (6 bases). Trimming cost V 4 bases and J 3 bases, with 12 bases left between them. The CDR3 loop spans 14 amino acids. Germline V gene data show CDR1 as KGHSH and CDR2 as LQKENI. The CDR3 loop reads CASSLQAGDTEAFF. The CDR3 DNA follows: TGTGCCAGCTCACTCCAGGCAGGGGACACTGAAGCTTTCTTT.

This CDR3 reads CASSLSSGTYNEQFF. Here the CDR3 DNA reads TGTGCCAGCAGCTTGTCCTCGGGGACCTACAATGAGCAGTTCTTC. The chain is built from TRBV5-4 and TRBJ2-1, with D possibly being TRBD2 (5 bases). V was pared by 1 base and J by 2 bases, with 10 bases between. Looked up from germline, CDR1 is SGHNT and CDR2 is YYREEE (reference sequence). The CDR3 contains 15 residues.

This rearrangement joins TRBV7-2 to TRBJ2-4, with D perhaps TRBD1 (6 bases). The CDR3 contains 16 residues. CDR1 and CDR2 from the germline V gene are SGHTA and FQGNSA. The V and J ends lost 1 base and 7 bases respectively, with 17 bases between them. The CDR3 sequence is CASSLGAQGFLNIQYF. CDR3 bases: TGTGCCAGCAGCTTAGGGGCACAGGGATTTCTGAACATTCAGTACTTC.

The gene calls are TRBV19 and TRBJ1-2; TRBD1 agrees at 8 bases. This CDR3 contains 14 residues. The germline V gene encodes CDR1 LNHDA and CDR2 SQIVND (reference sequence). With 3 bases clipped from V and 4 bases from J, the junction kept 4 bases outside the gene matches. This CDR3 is CASSMDRALYGYTF. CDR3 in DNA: TGTGCCAGTAGTATGGACAGGGCTCTCTATGGCTACACCTTC.

The CDR3 DNA reads as TGTGCCAGCAGCTCTGTCGGGGGGCATGAAAAACTGTTTTTT. The encoded protein is CASSSVGGHEKLFF. J is TRBJ1-4 and V is TRBV5-4; D may be TRBD1 (6 bases). Between the trimmed V and J ends, which lost 3 bases and 6 bases, there was a span of 12 bases. The CDR3 consists of 14 residues. Looked up from germline, CDR1 is SGHNT and CDR2 is YYREEE (reference sequence).

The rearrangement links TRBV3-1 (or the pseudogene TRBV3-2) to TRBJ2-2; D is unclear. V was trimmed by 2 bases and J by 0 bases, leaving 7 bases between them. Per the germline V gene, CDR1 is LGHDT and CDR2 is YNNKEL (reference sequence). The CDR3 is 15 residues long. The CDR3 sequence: CASSQFQANTGELFF. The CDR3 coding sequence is TGTGCCAGCAGCCAATTCCAGGCGAACACCGGGGAGCTGTTTTTT.

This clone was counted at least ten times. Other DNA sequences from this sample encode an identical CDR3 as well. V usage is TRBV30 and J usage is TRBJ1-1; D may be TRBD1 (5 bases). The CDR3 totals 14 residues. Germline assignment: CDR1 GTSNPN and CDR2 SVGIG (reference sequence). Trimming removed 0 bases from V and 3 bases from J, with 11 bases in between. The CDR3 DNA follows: TGTGCCTGGAGTGTACCCCCCAGGGACACTGAAGCTTTCTTT. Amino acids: CAWSVPPRDTEAFF.

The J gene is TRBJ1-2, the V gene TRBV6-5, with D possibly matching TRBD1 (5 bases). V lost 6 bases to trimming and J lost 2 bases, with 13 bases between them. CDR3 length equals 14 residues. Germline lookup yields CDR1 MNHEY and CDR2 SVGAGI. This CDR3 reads CASRFRAANYGYTF. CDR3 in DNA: TGTGCCAGCAGATTCAGGGCTGCGAACTATGGCTACACCTTC.

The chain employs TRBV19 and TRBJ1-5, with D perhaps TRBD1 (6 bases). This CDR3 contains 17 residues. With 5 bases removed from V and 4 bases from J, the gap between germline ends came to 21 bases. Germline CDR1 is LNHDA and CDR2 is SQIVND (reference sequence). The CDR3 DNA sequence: TGTGCCAGTAGTCCCCCCCTTTTTACAGGGAGTAATCAGCCCCAGCATTTT. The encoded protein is CASSPPLFTGSNQPQHF.

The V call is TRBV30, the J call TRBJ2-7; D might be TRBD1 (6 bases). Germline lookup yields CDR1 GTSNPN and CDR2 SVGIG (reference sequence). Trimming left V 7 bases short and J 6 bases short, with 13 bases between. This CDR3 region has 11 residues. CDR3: CASSQGSEQYF. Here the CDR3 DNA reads TGTGCCTCGTCCCAGGGGAGCGAGCAGTACTTC.

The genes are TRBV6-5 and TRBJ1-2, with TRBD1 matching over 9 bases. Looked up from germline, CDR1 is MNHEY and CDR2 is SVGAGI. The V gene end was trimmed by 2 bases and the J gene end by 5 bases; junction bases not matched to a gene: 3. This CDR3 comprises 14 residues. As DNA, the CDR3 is TGTGCCAGCAGTTACGGTGGGACAGGGTATGGCTACACCTTC. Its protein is CASSYGGTGYGYTF.

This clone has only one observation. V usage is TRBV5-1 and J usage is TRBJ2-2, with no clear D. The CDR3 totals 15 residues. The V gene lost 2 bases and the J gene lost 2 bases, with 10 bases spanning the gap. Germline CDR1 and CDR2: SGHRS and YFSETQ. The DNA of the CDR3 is TGCGCCAGCAGCTTTTTTAGCCGAAACACCGGGGAGCTGTTTTTT. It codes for CASSFFSRNTGELFF.